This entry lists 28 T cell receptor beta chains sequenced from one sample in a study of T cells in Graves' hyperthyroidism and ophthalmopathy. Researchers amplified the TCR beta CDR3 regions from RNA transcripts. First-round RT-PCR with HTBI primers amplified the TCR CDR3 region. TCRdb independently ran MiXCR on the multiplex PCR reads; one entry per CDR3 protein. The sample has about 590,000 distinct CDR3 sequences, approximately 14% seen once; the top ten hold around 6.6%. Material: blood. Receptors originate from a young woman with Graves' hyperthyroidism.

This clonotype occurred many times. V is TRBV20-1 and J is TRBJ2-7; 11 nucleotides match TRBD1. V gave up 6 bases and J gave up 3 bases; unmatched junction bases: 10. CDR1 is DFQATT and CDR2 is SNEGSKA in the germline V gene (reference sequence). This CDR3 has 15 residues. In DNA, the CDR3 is TGCAGTGCCAGGGGGGGGACAGGGGGTATCTACGAGCAGTACTTC. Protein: CSARGGTGGIYEQYF.

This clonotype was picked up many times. The CDR3 reads CAISEAQGRPGEPQHF. The CDR3 nucleotides are TGTGCCATCAGTGAGGCGCAGGGTCGGCCGGGTGAGCCCCAGCATTTT. The chain links TRBV10-3 to TRBJ1-5; possible D gene TRBD1, 5 bases. Between the trimmed V and J ends, which lost 2 bases and 8 bases, there was a span of 19 bases. The CDR3 covers 16 residues. Germline assignment: CDR1 ENHRY and CDR2 SYGVKD.

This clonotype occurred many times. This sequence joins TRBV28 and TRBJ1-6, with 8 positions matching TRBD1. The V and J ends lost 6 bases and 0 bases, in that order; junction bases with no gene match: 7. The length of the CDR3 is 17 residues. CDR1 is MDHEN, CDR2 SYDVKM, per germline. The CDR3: CASRLDRGVSYNSPLHF. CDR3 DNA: TGTGCCAGCAGGCTTGACAGGGGCGTCTCCTATAATTCACCCCTCCACTTT.

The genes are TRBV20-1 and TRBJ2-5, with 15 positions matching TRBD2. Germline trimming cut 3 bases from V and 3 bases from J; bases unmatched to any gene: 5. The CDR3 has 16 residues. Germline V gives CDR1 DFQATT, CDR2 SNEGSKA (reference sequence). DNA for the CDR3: TGCAGTGCTAGGGGGACTAGCGGGAGGACCAAAGAGACCCAGTACTTC. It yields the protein CSARGTSGRTKETQYF.

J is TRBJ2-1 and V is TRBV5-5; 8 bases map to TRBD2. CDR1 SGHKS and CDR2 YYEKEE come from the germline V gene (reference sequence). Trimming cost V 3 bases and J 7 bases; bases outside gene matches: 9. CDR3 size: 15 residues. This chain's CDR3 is CASSWERELWNEQFF. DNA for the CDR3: TGTGCCAGCAGCTGGGAGCGGGAGTTGTGGAATGAGCAGTTCTTC. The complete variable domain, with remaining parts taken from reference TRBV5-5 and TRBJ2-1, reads DAGVTQSPTHLIKTRGQQVTLRCSPISGHKSVSWYQQVLGQGPQFIFQYYEKEERGRGNFPDRFSARQFPNYSSELNVNALLLGDSALYLCASSWERELWNEQFFGPGTRLTVL.

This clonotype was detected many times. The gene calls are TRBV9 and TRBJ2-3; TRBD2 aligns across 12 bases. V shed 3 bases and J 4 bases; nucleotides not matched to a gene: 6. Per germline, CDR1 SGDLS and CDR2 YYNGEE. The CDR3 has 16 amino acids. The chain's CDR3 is CASSALLAGGADTQYF. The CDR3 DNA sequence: TGTGCCAGCAGCGCCTTACTAGCGGGAGGTGCAGATACGCAGTATTTT.

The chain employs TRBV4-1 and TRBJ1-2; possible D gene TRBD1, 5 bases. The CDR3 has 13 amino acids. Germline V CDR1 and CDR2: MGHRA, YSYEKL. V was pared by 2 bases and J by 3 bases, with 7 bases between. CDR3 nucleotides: TGCGCCAGCAGCCAAATAGGGGACTATGGCTACACCTTC. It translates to CASSQIGDYGYTF.

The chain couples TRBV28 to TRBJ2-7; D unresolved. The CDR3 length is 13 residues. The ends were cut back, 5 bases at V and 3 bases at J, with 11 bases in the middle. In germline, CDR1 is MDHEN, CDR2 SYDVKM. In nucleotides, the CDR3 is TGTGCCAGCAGTCGACTGGACGACTACGAGCAGTACTTC. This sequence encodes CASSRLDDYEQYF.

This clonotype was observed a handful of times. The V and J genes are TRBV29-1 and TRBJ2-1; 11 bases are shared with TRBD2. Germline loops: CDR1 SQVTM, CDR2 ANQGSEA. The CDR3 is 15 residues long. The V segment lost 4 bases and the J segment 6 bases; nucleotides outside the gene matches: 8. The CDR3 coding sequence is TGCAGCGTTGTAGGGGGACTAGCGGCTCTCAATGAGCAGTTCTTC. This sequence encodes CSVVGGLAALNEQFF.

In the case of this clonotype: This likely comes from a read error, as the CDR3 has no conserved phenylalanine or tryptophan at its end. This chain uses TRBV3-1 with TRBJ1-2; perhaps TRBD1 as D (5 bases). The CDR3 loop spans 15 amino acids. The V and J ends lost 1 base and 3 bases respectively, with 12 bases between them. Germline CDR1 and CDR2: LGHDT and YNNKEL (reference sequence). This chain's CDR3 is CASSQGDSQDYGYTL. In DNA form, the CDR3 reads TGTGCCAGCAGCCAAGGGGACTCCCAAGACTATGGCTACACCCTC.

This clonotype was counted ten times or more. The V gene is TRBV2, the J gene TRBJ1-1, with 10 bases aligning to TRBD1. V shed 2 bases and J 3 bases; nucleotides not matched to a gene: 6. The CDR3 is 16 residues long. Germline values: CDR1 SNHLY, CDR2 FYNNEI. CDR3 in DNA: TGTGCCAGCAGTGAAATTAGGGGACAGGGGTACACTGAAGCTTTCTTT. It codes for CASSEIRGQGYTEAFF.

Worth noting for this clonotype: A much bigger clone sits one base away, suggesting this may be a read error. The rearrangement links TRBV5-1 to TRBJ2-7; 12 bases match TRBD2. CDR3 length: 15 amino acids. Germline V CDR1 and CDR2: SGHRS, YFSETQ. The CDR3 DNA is TGCGCCGGCAGCTTGGGGACTAGCGGGCTCTACGAGCAGTACTTC. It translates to CAGSLGTSGLYEQYF.

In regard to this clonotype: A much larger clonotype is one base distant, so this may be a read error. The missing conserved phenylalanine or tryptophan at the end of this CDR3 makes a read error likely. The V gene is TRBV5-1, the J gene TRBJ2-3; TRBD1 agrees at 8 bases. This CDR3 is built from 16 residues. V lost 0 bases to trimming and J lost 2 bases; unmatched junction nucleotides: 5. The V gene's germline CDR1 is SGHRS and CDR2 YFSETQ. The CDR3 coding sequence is TGCGCCAGCAGCTTGGGGGACAGGCGTACCACAGATACGCAGTATATT. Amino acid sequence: CASSLGDRRTTDTQYI.

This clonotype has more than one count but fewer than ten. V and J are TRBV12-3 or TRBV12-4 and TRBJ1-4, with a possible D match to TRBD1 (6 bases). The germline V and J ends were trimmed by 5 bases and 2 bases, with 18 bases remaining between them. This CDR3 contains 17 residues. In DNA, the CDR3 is TGTGCCAGCAGTGACCAGACAGGTCTGGGGACTAATGAAAAACTGTTTTTT. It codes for CASSDQTGLGTNEKLFF.

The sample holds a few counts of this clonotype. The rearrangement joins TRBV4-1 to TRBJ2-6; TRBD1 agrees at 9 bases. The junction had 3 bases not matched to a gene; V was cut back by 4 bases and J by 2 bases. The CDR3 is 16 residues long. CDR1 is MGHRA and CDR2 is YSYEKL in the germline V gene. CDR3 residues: CASSPGQGAGANVLTF. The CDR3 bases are TGCGCCAGCAGCCCGGGACAGGGCGCTGGGGCCAACGTCCTGACTTTC.

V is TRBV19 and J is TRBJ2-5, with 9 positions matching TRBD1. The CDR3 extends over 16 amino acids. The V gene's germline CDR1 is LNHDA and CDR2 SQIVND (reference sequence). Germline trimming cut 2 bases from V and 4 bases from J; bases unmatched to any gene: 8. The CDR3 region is CASSILRDRDPETQYF. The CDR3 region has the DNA TGTGCCAGTAGTATACTCCGGGACAGGGACCCAGAGACCCAGTACTTC.

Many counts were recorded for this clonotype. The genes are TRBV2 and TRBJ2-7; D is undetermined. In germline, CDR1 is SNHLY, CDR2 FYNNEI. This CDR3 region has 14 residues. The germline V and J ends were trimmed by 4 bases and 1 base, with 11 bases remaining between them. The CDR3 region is CASSGGVRSYEQYF. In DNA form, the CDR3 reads TGTGCCAGCAGTGGAGGCGTAAGGTCCTACGAGCAGTACTTC.

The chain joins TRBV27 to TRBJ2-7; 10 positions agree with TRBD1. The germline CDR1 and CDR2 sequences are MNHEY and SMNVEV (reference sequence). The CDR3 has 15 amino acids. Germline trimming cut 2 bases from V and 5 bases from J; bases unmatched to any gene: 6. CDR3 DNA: TGTGCCAGCAGTTTAGGGGGGACAGGGGTTCACGAGCAGTACTTC. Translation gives CASSLGGTGVHEQYF.

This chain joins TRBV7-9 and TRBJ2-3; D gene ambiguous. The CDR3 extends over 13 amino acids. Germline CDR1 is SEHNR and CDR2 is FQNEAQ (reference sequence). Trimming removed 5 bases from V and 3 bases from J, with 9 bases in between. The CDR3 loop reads CASSVYPTDTQYF. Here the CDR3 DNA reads TGTGCCAGCAGCGTCTATCCTACAGATACGCAGTATTTT. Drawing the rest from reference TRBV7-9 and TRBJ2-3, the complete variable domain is DTGVSQNPRHKITKRGQNVTFRCDPISEHNRLYWYRQTLGQGPEFLTYFQNEAQLEKSRLLSDRFSAERPKGSFSTLEIQRTEQGDSAMYLCASSVYPTDTQYFGPGTRLTVL.

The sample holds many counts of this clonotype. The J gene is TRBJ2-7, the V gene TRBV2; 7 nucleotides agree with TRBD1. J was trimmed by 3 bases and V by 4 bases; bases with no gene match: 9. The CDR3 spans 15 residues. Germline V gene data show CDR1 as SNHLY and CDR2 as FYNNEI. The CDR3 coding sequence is TGTGCCAGCAGTGCCACCGGGACAGAATTCTACGAGCAGTACTTC. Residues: CASSATGTEFYEQYF. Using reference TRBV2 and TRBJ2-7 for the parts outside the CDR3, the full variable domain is EPEVTQTPSHQVTQMGQEVILRCVPISNHLYFYWYRQILGQKVEFLVSFYNNEISEKSEIFDDQFSVERPDGSNFTLKIRSTKLEDSAMYFCASSATGTEFYEQYFGPGTRLTVT.

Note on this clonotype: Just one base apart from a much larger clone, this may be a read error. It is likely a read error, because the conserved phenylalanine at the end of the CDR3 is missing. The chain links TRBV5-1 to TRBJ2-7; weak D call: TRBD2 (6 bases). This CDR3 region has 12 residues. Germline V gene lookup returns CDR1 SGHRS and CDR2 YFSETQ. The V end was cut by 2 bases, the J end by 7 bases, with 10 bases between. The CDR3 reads CASSFVAGEQYL. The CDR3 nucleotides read TGCGCCAGCAGCTTTGTGGCGGGGGAGCAGTACCTC.

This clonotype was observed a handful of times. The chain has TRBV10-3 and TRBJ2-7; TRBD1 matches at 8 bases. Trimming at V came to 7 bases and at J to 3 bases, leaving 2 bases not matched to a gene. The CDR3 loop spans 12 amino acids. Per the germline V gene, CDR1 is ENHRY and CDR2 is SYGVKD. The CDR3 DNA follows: TGTGCCATCATGGGGACAGGCTACGAGCAGTACTTC. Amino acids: CAIMGTGYEQYF.

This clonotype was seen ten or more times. CDR3 amino acids: CASSPREGGQPQHF. DNA for the CDR3: TGTGCCAGCTCACCACGGGAGGGTGGTCAGCCCCAGCATTTT. V gene TRBV18 combines with J gene TRBJ1-5; D unclear. V shed 1 base and J shed 6 bases, with 10 bases lying between them. From germline, CDR1 is KGHSH and CDR2 LQKENI. The CDR3 length is 14 residues.

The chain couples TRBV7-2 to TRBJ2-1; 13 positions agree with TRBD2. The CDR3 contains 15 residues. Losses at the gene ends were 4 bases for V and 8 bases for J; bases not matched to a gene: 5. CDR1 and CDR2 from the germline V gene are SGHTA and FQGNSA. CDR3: CASSSTSGRAYEQFF. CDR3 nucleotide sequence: TGTGCCAGCAGCTCTACTAGCGGGAGGGCTTATGAGCAGTTCTTC.

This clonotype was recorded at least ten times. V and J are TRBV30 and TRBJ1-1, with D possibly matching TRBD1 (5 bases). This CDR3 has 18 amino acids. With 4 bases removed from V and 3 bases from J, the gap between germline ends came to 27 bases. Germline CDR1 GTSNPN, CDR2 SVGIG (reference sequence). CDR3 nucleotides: TGTGCCTGGACACGTACAAGGGGCTTATCCCATCGGGACACTGAAGCTTTCTTT. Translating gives CAWTRTRGLSHRDTEAFF.

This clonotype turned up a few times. This CDR3 reads CASSVDRVDEQFF. The CDR3 DNA sequence: TGTGCCAGCAGTGTGGACAGGGTAGATGAGCAGTTCTTC. The rearrangement links TRBV27 to TRBJ2-1; 8 nucleotides agree with TRBD1. This CDR3 contains 13 residues. With V trimmed by 5 bases and J by 8 bases, 5 bases remained unmatched. Germline CDR1 and CDR2: MNHEY and SMNVEV (reference sequence).

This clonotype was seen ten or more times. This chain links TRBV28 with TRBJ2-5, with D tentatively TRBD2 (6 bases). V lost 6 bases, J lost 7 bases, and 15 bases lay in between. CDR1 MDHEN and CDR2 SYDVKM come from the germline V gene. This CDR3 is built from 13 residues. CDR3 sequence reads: CASSTTLGGTQYF. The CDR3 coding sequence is TGTGCCAGCAGCACCACCTTGGGGGGGACCCAGTACTTC.

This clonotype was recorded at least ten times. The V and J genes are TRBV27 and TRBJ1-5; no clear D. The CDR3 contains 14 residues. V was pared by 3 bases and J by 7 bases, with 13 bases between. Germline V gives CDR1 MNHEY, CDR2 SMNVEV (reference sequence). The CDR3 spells CASSFGRVGQPQHF. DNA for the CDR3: TGTGCCAGCAGTTTCGGGAGGGTCGGACAGCCCCAGCATTTT.